Below are 2 T cell receptor beta chains sequenced from a single sample in a study of blood T cell repertoires in COVID-19. Profiled with immunoSEQ multiplex PCR; TCRdb holds only in-frame clones, not every one. Of approximately 85,000 clones in the sample, approximately 89% are singletons; the top ten hold roughly 2.3%. Sequenced material: peripheral blood. The source of these receptors is a man aged 50 to 59 with acute or convalescent COVID-19.

V is TRBV4-1 and J is TRBJ2-7; TRBD1 aligns across 8 bases. CDR1 and CDR2 (germline): MGHRA, YSYEKL. J gave up 1 base and V 1 base, and 6 bases lay outside the gene matches. The CDR3 is 16 amino acids. The CDR3 region has the DNA TGCGCCAGCAGCCAAGTCGTAAGGGACAGGTCCTACGAGCAGTACTTC. Protein sequence: CASSQVVRDRSYEQYF.

CDR3 sequence reads: CASSSAARSSWTEAFF. The CDR3 DNA sequence: TGTGCCAGCAGCTCGGCAGCAAGGAGTTCGTGGACTGAAGCTTTCTTT. The genes are TRBV7-8 and TRBJ1-1; D is unclear. V was clipped by 4 bases and J by 5 bases, with 20 bases between them. The CDR3 loop spans 16 amino acids. From germline, CDR1 is SGHVS and CDR2 FQNEAQ.